The count of the clone carrying this TCR beta chain is one. The sample originates from a study of blood T cell repertoires in COVID-19. For the study at large: Acute and convalescent COVID-19 specimens originated in the United States, Italy and Spain.

CDR3 length: 12 amino acids. Germline V gives CDR1 MNHNY, CDR2 SVGAGI (reference sequence). Trimming cost V 6 bases and J 4 bases, with 7 bases left between them. Sequencing was performed with immunoSEQ multiplex PCR; in TCRdb, only in-frame clones are kept and a portion is missing. Here the sample spans 200,000 to 250,000 clones, approximately 80% being singletons. Material: peripheral blood. The genes are TRBV6-6 and TRBJ1-5; the D is unclear. This receptor was obtained from a woman aged 45-65 years with acute or convalescent COVID-19. The CDR3 bases are TGTGCCAGCAGCCAAACAAATCAGCCCCAGCATTTT. Protein sequence: CASSQTNQPQHF.